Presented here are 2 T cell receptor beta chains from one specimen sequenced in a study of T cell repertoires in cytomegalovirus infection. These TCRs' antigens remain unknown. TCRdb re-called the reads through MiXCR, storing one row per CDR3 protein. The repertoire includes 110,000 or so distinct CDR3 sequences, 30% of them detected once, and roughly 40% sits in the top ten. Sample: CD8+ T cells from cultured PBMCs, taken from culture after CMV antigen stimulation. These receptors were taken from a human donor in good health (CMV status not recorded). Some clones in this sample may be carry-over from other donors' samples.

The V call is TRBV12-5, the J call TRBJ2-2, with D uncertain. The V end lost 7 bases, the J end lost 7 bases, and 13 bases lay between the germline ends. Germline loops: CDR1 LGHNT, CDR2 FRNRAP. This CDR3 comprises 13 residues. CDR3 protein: CASALEFGGELFF. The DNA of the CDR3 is TGTGCTAGTGCCCTGGAGTTCGGCGGGGAGCTGTTTTTT.

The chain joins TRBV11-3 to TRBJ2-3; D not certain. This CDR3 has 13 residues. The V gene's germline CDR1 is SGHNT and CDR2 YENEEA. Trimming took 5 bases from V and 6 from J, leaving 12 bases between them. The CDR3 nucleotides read TGTGCCAGCAGCCAGGCAGCGTCCGATACGCAGTATTTT. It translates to CASSQAASDTQYF.